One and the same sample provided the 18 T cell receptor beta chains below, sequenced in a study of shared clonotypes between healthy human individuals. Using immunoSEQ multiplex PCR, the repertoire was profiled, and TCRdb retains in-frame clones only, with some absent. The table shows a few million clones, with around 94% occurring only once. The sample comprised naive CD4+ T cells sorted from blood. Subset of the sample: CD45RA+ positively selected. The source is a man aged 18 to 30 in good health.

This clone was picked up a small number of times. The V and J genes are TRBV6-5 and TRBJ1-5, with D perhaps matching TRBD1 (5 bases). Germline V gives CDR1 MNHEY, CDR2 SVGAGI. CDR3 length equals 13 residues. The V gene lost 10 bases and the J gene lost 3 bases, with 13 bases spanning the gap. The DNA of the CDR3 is TGTGCCACCCAGGGTAACTCCAATCAGCCCCAGCATTTT. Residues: CATQGNSNQPQHF.

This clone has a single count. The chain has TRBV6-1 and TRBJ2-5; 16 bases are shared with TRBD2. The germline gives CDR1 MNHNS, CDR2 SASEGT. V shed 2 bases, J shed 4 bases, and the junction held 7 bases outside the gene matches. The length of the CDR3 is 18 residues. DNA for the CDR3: TGTGCCAGCAGTGAACTGGGGACTAGCGGGGGGGCACGAGAGACCCAGTACTTC. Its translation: CASSELGTSGGARETQYF.

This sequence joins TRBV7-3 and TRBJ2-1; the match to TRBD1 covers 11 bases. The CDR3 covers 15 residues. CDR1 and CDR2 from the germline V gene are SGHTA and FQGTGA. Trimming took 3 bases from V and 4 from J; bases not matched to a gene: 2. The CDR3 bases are TGTGCCAGCAGCTTTGGGACAGGGGGTTACAATGAGCAGTTCTTC. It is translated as CASSFGTGGYNEQFF.

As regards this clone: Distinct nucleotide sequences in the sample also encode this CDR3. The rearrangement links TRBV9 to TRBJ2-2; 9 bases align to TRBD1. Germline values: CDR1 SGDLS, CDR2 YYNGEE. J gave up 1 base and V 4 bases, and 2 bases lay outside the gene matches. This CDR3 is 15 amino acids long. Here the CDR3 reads CASSTGQGNTGELFF. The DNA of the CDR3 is TGTGCCAGCAGCACGGGACAGGGGAACACCGGGGAGCTGTTTTTT.

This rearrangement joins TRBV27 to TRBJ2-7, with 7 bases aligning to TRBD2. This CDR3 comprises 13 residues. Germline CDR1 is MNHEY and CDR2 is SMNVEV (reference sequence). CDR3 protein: CAPRSRGTYEQYF. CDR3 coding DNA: TGTGCTCCGAGGTCGCGGGGGACCTACGAGCAGTACTTC.

The CDR3 region is CATRAGTKNYGYTF. In nucleotides, the CDR3 is TGTGCCACACGAGCAGGGACCAAGAACTATGGCTACACCTTC. The chain has TRBV6-5 and TRBJ1-2, with D possibly matching TRBD1 (5 bases). The CDR3 is 14 amino acids. V lost 10 bases and J 2 bases, leaving 17 bases between the germline ends. Per the germline V gene, CDR1 is MNHEY and CDR2 is SVGAGI.

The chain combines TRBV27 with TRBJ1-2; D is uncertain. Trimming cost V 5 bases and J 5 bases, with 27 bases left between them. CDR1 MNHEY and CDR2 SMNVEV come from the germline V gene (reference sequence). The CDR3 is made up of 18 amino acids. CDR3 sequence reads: CASSRYLGAIGLGYGYTF. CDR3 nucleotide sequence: TGTGCCAGCAGTCGTTACTTGGGCGCAATCGGGCTCGGGTATGGCTACACCTTC.

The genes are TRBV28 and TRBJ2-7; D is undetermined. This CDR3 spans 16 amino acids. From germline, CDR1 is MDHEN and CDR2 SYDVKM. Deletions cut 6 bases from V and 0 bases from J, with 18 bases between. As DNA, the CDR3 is TGTGCCAGCAGCCCGCGGACGGCAGCGAGCTCCTACGAGCAGTACTTC. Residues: CASSPRTAASSYEQYF.

The CDR3 loop is CASSLGVGGIYGYTF. CDR3 bases: TGTGCCAGCAGTTTAGGTGTAGGGGGCATCTATGGCTACACCTTC. J is TRBJ1-2 and V is TRBV27, with TRBD1 identical over 7 bases. Trimming took 2 bases from V and 4 from J; bases not matched to a gene: 7. CDR3 size: 15 residues. The germline V gene has CDR1 MNHEY and CDR2 SMNVEV (reference sequence).

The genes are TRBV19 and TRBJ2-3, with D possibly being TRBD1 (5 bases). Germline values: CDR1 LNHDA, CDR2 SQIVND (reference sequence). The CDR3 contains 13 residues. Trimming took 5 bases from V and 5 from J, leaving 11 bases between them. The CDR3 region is CASSFQGGDTQYF. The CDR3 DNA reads TGTGCCAGTAGTTTCCAGGGTGGAGATACGCAGTATTTT. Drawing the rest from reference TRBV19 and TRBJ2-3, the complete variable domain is DGGITQSPKYLFRKEGQNVTLSCEQNLNHDAMYWYRQDPGQGLRLIYYSQIVNDFQKGDIAEGYSVSREKKESFPLTVTSAQKNPTAFYLCASSFQGGDTQYFGPGTRLTVL.

The CDR3 spells CASSEVVATASSYNEQFF. DNA for the CDR3: TGTGCCAGCAGTGAAGTTGTTGCTACAGCTTCATCCTACAATGAGCAGTTCTTC. This chain connects TRBV6-1 to TRBJ2-1; unclear D gene. V was shortened by 1 base and J by 1 base, with 17 bases between the two germline ends. This CDR3 comprises 18 residues. Per the germline V gene, CDR1 is MNHNS and CDR2 is SASEGT.

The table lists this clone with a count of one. CDR3 protein: CASTPGGQGRYEQYF. The CDR3 coding sequence is TGCGCCAGCACCCCAGGGGGACAGGGGCGGTACGAGCAGTACTTC. The V gene is TRBV5-1, the J gene TRBJ2-7; 10 bases are a match to TRBD1. Germline V gene data show CDR1 as SGHRS and CDR2 as YFSETQ. CDR3 size: 15 residues. V lost 6 bases and J lost 4; bases outside the gene matches: 10.

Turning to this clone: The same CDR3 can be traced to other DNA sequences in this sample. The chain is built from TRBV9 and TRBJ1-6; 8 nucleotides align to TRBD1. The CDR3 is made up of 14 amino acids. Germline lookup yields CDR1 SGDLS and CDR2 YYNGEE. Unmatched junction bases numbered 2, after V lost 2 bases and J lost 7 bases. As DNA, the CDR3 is TGTGCCAGCAGCGTTGGACAGGGAAATTCACCCCTCCACTTT. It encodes CASSVGQGNSPLHF.

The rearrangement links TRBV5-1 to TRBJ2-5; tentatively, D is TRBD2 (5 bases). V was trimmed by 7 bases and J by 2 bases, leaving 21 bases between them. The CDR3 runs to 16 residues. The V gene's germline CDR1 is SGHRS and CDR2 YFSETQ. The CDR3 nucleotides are TGCGCCAGCCCTAAGAGAGGGCCTGTGGAACAAGAGACCCAGTACTTC. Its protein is CASPKRGPVEQETQYF.

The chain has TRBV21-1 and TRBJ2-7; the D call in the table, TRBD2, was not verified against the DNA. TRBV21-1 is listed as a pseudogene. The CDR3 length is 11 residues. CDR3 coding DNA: TGTGCCAGCGTTTCGGCCTACGAGCAGTACTTC. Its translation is CASVSAYEQYF.

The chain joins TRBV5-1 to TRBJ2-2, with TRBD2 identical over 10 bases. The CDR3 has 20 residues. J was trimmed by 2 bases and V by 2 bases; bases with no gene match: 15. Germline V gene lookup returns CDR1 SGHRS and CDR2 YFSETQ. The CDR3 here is CASSFVLWTSGNPNTGELFF. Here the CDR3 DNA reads TGCGCCAGCAGCTTCGTTCTGTGGACTAGCGGAAACCCTAACACCGGGGAGCTGTTTTTT. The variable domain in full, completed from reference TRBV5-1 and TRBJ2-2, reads KAGVTQTPRYLIKTRGQQVTLSCSPISGHRSVSWYQQTPGQGLQFLFEYFSETQRNKGNFPGRFSGRQFSNSRSEMNVSTLELGDSALYLCASSFVLWTSGNPNTGELFFGEGSRLTVL.

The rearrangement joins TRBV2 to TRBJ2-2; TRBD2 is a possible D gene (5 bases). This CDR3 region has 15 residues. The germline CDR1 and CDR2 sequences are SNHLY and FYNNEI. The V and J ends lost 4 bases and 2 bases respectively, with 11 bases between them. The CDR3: CASSASGFNTGELFF. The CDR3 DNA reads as TGTGCCAGCAGTGCATCGGGGTTTAACACCGGGGAGCTGTTTTTT.

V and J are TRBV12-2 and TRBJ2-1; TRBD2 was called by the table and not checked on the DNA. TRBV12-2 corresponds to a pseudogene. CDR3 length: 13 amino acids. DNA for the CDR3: TGTGCAGGCTGGGCGGGGCAATACAATGAGCAGTTCTTC. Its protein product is CAGWAGQYNEQFF.